This is a list of T cell receptor beta chains from one sample in a study of CD4+ T cells in melanoma. Only in-frame clones appear in the TCRdb table, and some are missing; sequencing was by immunoSEQ multiplex PCR. This sample has 7,000 to 9,500 clones, with over 55% found just once. Sequenced material: cells from a culture (not recorded whether cultured in vitro). The receptors were sampled from a human donor with melanoma. The CDR3 runs from the conserved cysteine through the conserved F or W. The D gene is left open where the match is weak. Not every row has a clone size; where given, it reads once, few, many or a size class.

v_gene: TRBV30; d_gene: .; j_gene: TRBJ2-7; abundance: once; CDR3nt: TGTGCCTGGAGTGGCAACAGGGTCGAGCAGTACTTC; CDR3aa: CAWSGNRVEQYF
v_gene: TRBV6-5; d_gene: TRBD2; j_gene: TRBJ2-5; abundance: once; CDR3nt: TGTGCCAGCAGTTACTCGAGGACTAGTCTCGAGACCCAGTACTTC; CDR3aa: CASSYSRTSLETQYF
v_gene: TRBV29-1; d_gene: .; j_gene: TRBJ1-2; abundance: few; CDR3nt: TGCAGCGTTCGTTCCGCTTTGGGCTACACCTTC; CDR3aa: CSVRSALGYTF
v_gene: TRBV5-1; d_gene: .; j_gene: TRBJ1-2; abundance: .; CDR3nt: TGCGCCAGCAGCTTGGATCCGGCTTCTGGTGGCTACACCTTC; CDR3aa: CASSLDPASGGYTF
v_gene: TRBV7-2; d_gene: .; j_gene: TRBJ2-3; abundance: .; CDR3nt: TGTGCCAGCAGTTTCTCAAGCACAGATACGCAGTATTTT; CDR3aa: CASSFSSTDTQYF
v_gene: TRBV4-1; d_gene: TRBD2; j_gene: TRBJ2-1; abundance: few; CDR3nt: TGCGCCAGCAGCCGAGGGACTAGCGGGGGCCTGGTATCCTACAATGAGCAGTTCTTC; CDR3aa: CASSRGTSGGLVSYNEQFF
v_gene: TRBV7-3; d_gene: .; j_gene: TRBJ2-3; abundance: once; CDR3nt: TGTGCCAGCAGCCCCTCGGCTGGGGCGGATACGCAGTATTTT; CDR3aa: CASSPSAGADTQYF
v_gene: TRBV14; d_gene: .; j_gene: TRBJ2-1; abundance: .; CDR3nt: TGTGCCAGCAGCCAAGTAATGAATATCAATGAGCAGTTCTTC; CDR3aa: CASSQVMNINEQFF
v_gene: TRBV2; d_gene: .; j_gene: TRBJ1-2; abundance: .; CDR3nt: TGTGCCAAGTCAGGACAGTCCAACTATGGCTACACCTTC; CDR3aa: CAKSGQSNYGYTF
v_gene: TRBV11-2; d_gene: .; j_gene: TRBJ2-7; abundance: .; CDR3nt: TGTGCCAGCAGCTTAGTACGGGCTCCGTACGAGCAGTACTTC; CDR3aa: CASSLVRAPYEQYF
v_gene: TRBV6-6; d_gene: .; j_gene: TRBJ1-6; abundance: .; CDR3nt: TGTGCCAGCAGAGGAAAGGACCGAGATAATTCACCCCTCCACTTT; CDR3aa: CASRGKDRDNSPLHF
v_gene: TRBV18; d_gene: .; j_gene: TRBJ2-1; abundance: .; CDR3nt: TGTGCCAGCTCACCGGTACCTAACAATGAGCAGTTCTTC; CDR3aa: CASSPVPNNEQFF
v_gene: TRBV11-2; d_gene: .; j_gene: TRBJ2-1; abundance: .; CDR3nt: TGTGCCAGCAGCTTTGGACGGAAAACACCGGGCAATGAGCAGTTCTTC; CDR3aa: CASSFGRKTPGNEQFF
v_gene: TRBV6-1; d_gene: TRBD2; j_gene: TRBJ2-3; abundance: .; CDR3nt: TGTGCCAGCAGTGAATTGCCTAGCGGAATGGGCGGTTCTCGCGTTACAGATACGCAGTATTTT; CDR3aa: CASSELPSGMGGSRVTDTQYF
v_gene: TRBV11-3; d_gene: TRBD1; j_gene: TRBJ1-1; abundance: .; CDR3nt: TGTGCCAGCAGCTTAGGGACAGGCACTGAAGCTTTCTTT; CDR3aa: CASSLGTGTEAFF
v_gene: TRBV13; d_gene: TRBD2; j_gene: TRBJ2-5; abundance: .; CDR3nt: TGTGCCAGCAGCTCGCTAGCGGTTCAAGAGACCCAGTACTTC; CDR3aa: CASSSLAVQETQYF
v_gene: TRBV11-3; d_gene: .; j_gene: TRBJ2-2; abundance: .; CDR3nt: TGTGCCAGCAGCTTAGTTGGTTCCGGGGAGCTGTTTTTT; CDR3aa: CASSLVGSGELFF
v_gene: TRBV7-2; d_gene: .; j_gene: TRBJ1-1; abundance: .; CDR3nt: TGTGCCAGCTCCCAGGGACCCAACACTGAAGCTTTCTTT; CDR3aa: CASSQGPNTEAFF
v_gene: TRBV29-1; d_gene: .; j_gene: TRBJ2-3; abundance: once; CDR3nt: TGCAGCGTTGATGGGACAAGATCTTCCACAGATACGCAGTATTTT; CDR3aa: CSVDGTRSSTDTQYF
v_gene: TRBV10-3; d_gene: .; j_gene: TRBJ2-1; abundance: .; CDR3nt: TGTGCCACCAAGAGCTCCTACAATGAGCAGTTCTTC; CDR3aa: CATKSSYNEQFF
v_gene: TRBV5-4; d_gene: TRBD2; j_gene: TRBJ2-3; abundance: .; CDR3nt: TGTGCCAGCAGCTTGTATATCGGGGGGGGCACAGATACGCAGTATTTT; CDR3aa: CASSLYIGGGTDTQYF
v_gene: TRBV6-5; d_gene: .; j_gene: TRBJ1-2; abundance: .; CDR3nt: TGTGCCAGCAGCCAACGGGGGACCTATGGCTACACCTTC; CDR3aa: CASSQRGTYGYTF
v_gene: TRBV19; d_gene: .; j_gene: TRBJ2-7; abundance: once; CDR3nt: TGTGCCAGTAGTATGGCCCGGGCTCGGGAGCAGTACTTC; CDR3aa: CASSMARAREQYF
v_gene: TRBV5-4; d_gene: TRBD1; j_gene: TRBJ1-2; abundance: .; CDR3nt: TGTGCCAGCAGCCCACAAAAGGGCGGGACAGCCCTTCCATCTAACTATGGCTACACCTTC; CDR3aa: CASSPQKGGTALPSNYGYTF
v_gene: TRBV5-6; d_gene: .; j_gene: TRBJ1-6; abundance: .; CDR3nt: TGTGCCAGCAGCGCGGGGGGGGGTGCTTCACCCCTCCACTTT; CDR3aa: CASSAGGGASPLHF
v_gene: TRBV7-8; d_gene: .; j_gene: TRBJ1-2; abundance: .; CDR3nt: TGTGCCAGCAGCCCTACTCCGGGGATGGCTCAATTCTATGGCTACACCTTC; CDR3aa: CASSPTPGMAQFYGYTF
v_gene: TRBV4-1; d_gene: .; j_gene: TRBJ1-2; abundance: .; CDR3nt: TGCGCCAGCAGCCAAGGGGGGGGCTTTTCAGAGGGCTACACCTTC; CDR3aa: CASSQGGGFSEGYTF
v_gene: TRBV9; d_gene: TRBD1; j_gene: TRBJ1-6; abundance: .; CDR3nt: TGTGCCAGCAGCCTACGGGACAGGGGGCTTTCACCCCTCCACTTT; CDR3aa: CASSLRDRGLSPLHF
v_gene: TRBV7-7; d_gene: .; j_gene: TRBJ2-1; abundance: .; CDR3nt: TGTGCCAGCAGCTTATACAGCTTTGGTGAGCAGTTCTTC; CDR3aa: CASSLYSFGEQFF
v_gene: TRBV2; d_gene: TRBD2; j_gene: TRBJ2-5; abundance: .; CDR3nt: TGTGCCAGCAGTGCGGGGGGAGGGTCGGAGACCCAGTACTTC; CDR3aa: CASSAGGGSETQYF
v_gene: TRBV4-1; d_gene: .; j_gene: TRBJ2-5; abundance: .; CDR3nt: TGCGCCAGCAGCTCCTGGGAGGACCAAGAGACCCAGTACTTC; CDR3aa: CASSSWEDQETQYF
v_gene: TRBV11-2; d_gene: TRBD2; j_gene: TRBJ2-5; abundance: .; CDR3nt: TGTGCCAGCATCCGTAGCGGGCCGCAAGAGACCCAGTACTTC; CDR3aa: CASIRSGPQETQYF
v_gene: TRBV5-1; d_gene: .; j_gene: TRBJ2-7; abundance: few; CDR3nt: TGCGCCAGCAGCTTGGGCCAGGGGGGTTACTCCTACGAGCAGTACTTC; CDR3aa: CASSLGQGGYSYEQYF